These 13 T cell receptor beta chains were all obtained from the same sample, sequenced in a study of blood T cells in healthy people across ages (dated by TCRdb to 2013 to 2016). The library was prepared using 5' RACE. The data were produced on an Illumina HiSeq 2500. A second roughly 6 to 12 cycle PCR used a sample-barcoded 5' primer and a J-beta primer mix. TCRdb itself trimmed the public reads at Q25 with fastp, ran MiXCR and retained productive beta chains. Rows merge per CDR3 protein into single entries with the most common DNA and genes. The sample table contains fewer than 950,000 distinct CDR3 sequences; only one count was recorded for 53% of them. The ten largest clones represent approximately 40% of the sample. Sequences were obtained from blood. All receptors come from an elderly man in good health.

A few counts support this clonotype. CDR3 loop: CASSQAISTGTGEKLFF. The CDR3 bases are TGTGCCAGCAGCCAAGCGATTTCCACAGGAACGGGGGAAAAACTGTTTTTT. J is TRBJ1-4 and V is TRBV4-2; D possibly corresponds to TRBD1 (5 bases). The CDR3 is 17 amino acids. CDR1 and CDR2 from the germline V gene are LGHNA and YNFKEQ. V lost 1 base, J lost 8 bases, and 20 bases lay in between.

This clonotype was found many times. A much more abundant neighbour one base away suggests this may be a read error. The rearrangement uses TRBV7-2 and TRBJ2-3; tentatively, D is TRBD2 (8 bases). V lost 5 bases and J lost 4, with 25 bases in between. This CDR3 has 18 residues. The V gene's germline CDR1 is SGHTA and CDR2 FQGNSA. The CDR3 sequence: CASSPGGSGSGRADTQYF. CDR3 DNA sequence: TGTGCCAGCAGCCCAGGGGGGTCGGGGAGCGGGAGAGCAGATACGCAGTATTTT.

The chain couples TRBV7-2 to TRBJ1-1; D is undetermined. The V end was cut by 5 bases, the J end by 11 bases, with 18 bases between. The CDR3 runs to 13 residues. Germline V gives CDR1 SGHTA, CDR2 FQGNSA. The CDR3 protein is CASSPWTVPGAFF. The DNA for the CDR3 is TGTGCCAGCAGCCCTTGGACCGTCCCTGGGGCTTTCTTT.

V gene TRBV6-1 combines with J gene TRBJ2-3; 8 bases map to TRBD2. CDR1 and CDR2 (germline): MNHNS, SASEGT. Trimming took 7 bases from V and 14 from J; bases not matched to a gene: 23. There are 16 residues in the CDR3. The CDR3 spells CASILGSGGAHRYAYF. DNA for the CDR3: TGTGCCAGCATCCTGGGGAGCGGGGGAGCGCACAGATACGCGTATTTT.

Worth noting for this clonotype: A much larger clone is a single base away; this may be a read error. The chain couples TRBV29-1 to TRBJ2-5; D gene ambiguous. CDR1 and CDR2 from the germline V gene are SQVTM and ANQGSEA. CDR3 length: 15 residues. CDR3 sequence: CSAEDPDSAGETQYF. DNA of the CDR3: TGCAGCGCTGAAGATCCGGATTCGGCCGGAGAGACCCAGTACTTC.

This chain joins TRBV28 and TRBJ2-1, with D perhaps matching TRBD1 (6 bases). This CDR3 is 13 amino acids long. Germline V gene data show CDR1 as MDHEN and CDR2 as SYDVKM. V gave up 7 bases and J gave up 6 bases, with 13 bases separating them. CDR3 nucleotide sequence: TGTGCCAGCAACCACTTCAGGGGCAATGAGCAGTTCTTC. Amino acid sequence: CASNHFRGNEQFF.

The chain recombines TRBV3-1 with TRBJ2-7; 11 bases map to TRBD1. CDR1 LGHDT and CDR2 YNNKEL come from the germline V gene (reference sequence). The CDR3 is 15 residues long. V shed 4 bases, J shed 2 bases, and the junction held 4 bases outside the gene matches. CDR3 in DNA: TGTGCCAGCAGCCGGGGACAGGGGGATCCCTACGAGCAGTACTTC. It codes for CASSRGQGDPYEQYF.

V is TRBV5-1 and J is TRBJ2-1, with 10 bases that match TRBD2. There are 15 residues in the CDR3. J gave up 7 bases and V 4 bases, and 8 bases lay outside the gene matches. Germline CDR1 is SGHRS and CDR2 is YFSETQ. CDR3 DNA: TGCGCCAGCAGCGTTTTAGCGGGAGGCAAGAATGAGCAGTTCTTC. Encoded protein: CASSVLAGGKNEQFF.

The chain employs TRBV5-1 and TRBJ2-7; 9 positions match TRBD1. With 4 bases clipped from V and 2 bases from J, the junction kept 7 bases outside the gene matches. Germline lookup yields CDR1 SGHRS and CDR2 YFSETQ. CDR3 size: 15 residues. The CDR3 loop is CASSGTGSDPYEQYF. The CDR3 DNA follows: TGCGCCAGCAGCGGGACAGGGAGTGACCCCTACGAGCAGTACTTC. Combining the CDR3 with reference TRBV5-1 and TRBJ2-7 gives the whole variable domain KAGVTQTPRYLIKTRGQQVTLSCSPISGHRSVSWYQQTPGQGLQFLFEYFSETQRNKGNFPGRFSGRQFSNSRSEMNVSTLELGDSALYLCASSGTGSDPYEQYFGPGTRLTVT.

For the CDR3, the DNA is TGCAGTGCCAAGAGAGGGCGAGCGGGAGTGGGCACAGATACGCAGTATTTT. It translates to CSAKRGRAGVGTDTQYF. This rearrangement joins TRBV20-1 to TRBJ2-3, with 8 bases lining up with TRBD2. The CDR3 sequence is 17 residues long. Germline V gene lookup returns CDR1 DFQATT and CDR2 SNEGSKA (reference sequence). With 6 bases clipped from V and 1 base from J, the junction kept 15 bases outside the gene matches.

This clonotype was picked up many times. The chain carries TRBV5-1 and TRBJ1-1; 7 bases align to TRBD1. The CDR3 covers 14 residues. The germline V gene encodes CDR1 SGHRS and CDR2 YFSETQ. The V segment lost 4 bases and the J segment 2 bases; nucleotides outside the gene matches: 5. The CDR3 DNA follows: TGCGCCAGCAGCCCAGGGACAGTCAACACTGAAGCTTTCTTT. Its translation is CASSPGTVNTEAFF. The variable domain in full, completed from reference TRBV5-1 and TRBJ1-1, reads KAGVTQTPRYLIKTRGQQVTLSCSPISGHRSVSWYQQTPGQGLQFLFEYFSETQRNKGNFPGRFSGRQFSNSRSEMNVSTLELGDSALYLCASSPGTVNTEAFFGQGTRLTVV.

The genes are TRBV7-9 and TRBJ2-7; TRBD1 aligns across 8 bases. The CDR3 consists of 15 residues. Per germline, CDR1 SEHNR and CDR2 FQNEAQ (reference sequence). With 2 bases clipped from V and 4 bases from J, the junction kept 7 bases outside the gene matches. The CDR3 DNA reads TGTGCCAGCAGCTTACGGGCAGGGGGCAGGTACGAGCAGTACTTC. Translation: CASSLRAGGRYEQYF.

This clonotype was counted a few times. The chain employs TRBV7-2 and TRBJ1-2; 12 positions agree with TRBD1. The CDR3 sequence is 16 residues long. After removal of 4 bases from V and 7 bases from J, the junction contained 10 bases not matched to a gene. The germline V gene has CDR1 SGHTA and CDR2 FQGNSA. CDR3 sequence (DNA): TGTGCCAGCAGCTCCCACCGGGACAGGGGGCGGTCTGGCTACACCTTC. Translated, it gives CASSSHRDRGRSGYTF. Full variable domain (remainder filled in from reference TRBV7-2 and TRBJ1-2): GAGVSQSPSNKVTEKGKDVELRCDPISGHTALYWYRQSLGQGLEFLIYFQGNSAPDKSGLPSDRFSAERTGGSVSTLTIQRTQQEDSAVYLCASSSHRDRGRSGYTFGSGTRLTVV.